The clone carrying this TCR beta chain was counted between two and nine times. The antigen is unknown. Amplification of TCR alpha and beta CDR3 regions from RNA used iRepertoire nested multiplex PCR. For one-step reverse transcription and amplification, roughly 100-400 ng of tissue mRNA or PBMC total RNA was used. TCRdb processed the multiplex PCR reads anew with MiXCR; each CDR3 protein has one entry. The sample has 150,000 to 200,000 distinct CDR3 sequences, 43% seen once. This specimen belongs to a study of glioma-infiltrating T cells. From germline, CDR1 is KGHDR and CDR2 SFDVKD. The CDR3 length is 11 residues. V was shortened by 9 bases and J by 4 bases, with 8 bases between the two germline ends. Study-wide findings and caveats: Only very few CDR3 sequences appeared in both tissue and blood. Non-neoplastic patients had below-expected tissue-blood divergence, while all gliomas exceeded expectation.

Material for sequencing was glioma tissue, nonneoplastic brain tissue, or PBMCs (not recorded which). The V call is TRBV24-1, the J call TRBJ1-2; no clear D gene. This receptor was identified in a human donor with low-grade glioma or glioblastoma, undergoing nonglioma brain surgery, or in good health (not recorded which). CDR3 amino acids: CATETVYGYTF. The CDR3 region has the DNA TGTGCCACCGAGACCGTCTATGGCTACACCTTC.